This TCR beta chain was profiled in a study of cytomegalovirus exposure and HLA in healthy donors. Study-wide findings and caveats: The study put under 200 TCR beta chains on its list as cytomegalovirus-associated. Researchers reported that a few CMV-associated chains were confirmed in vitro as CMV antigen-specific.

V gave up 5 bases and J gave up 5 bases; unmatched junction bases: 8. Germline V gives CDR1 GTSNPN, CDR2 SVGIG (reference sequence). The CDR3 contains 15 residues. A remark on this clone: Its antigen is unknown.

Data came from immunoSEQ multiplex PCR; TCRdb stores just in-frame clones and leaves some out. The sample includes some 120,000 clones, more than 95% seen only once; the top ten take 1.7%. The V and J genes are TRBV30 and TRBJ1-5; 11 bases align to TRBD1. Sequenced: PBMCs. This TCR derives from a man between 18 and 29 years old in good health and CMV-seronegative. Written as DNA, the CDR3 is TGTGCCTGGCAATCCGGGACAGGGGGTTATCAGCCCCAGCATTTT. This codes for CAWQSGTGGYQPQHF.